These 8 T cell receptor beta chains came from one sample sequenced in a study of blood T cell repertoires in COVID-19. Clones were read by immunoSEQ multiplex PCR, and TCRdb kept only the in-frame ones, dropping some. The table records approximately 70,000 clones, about 86% of them present only once. The sequencing sample was made of peripheral blood. These receptor sequences come from a man between 65 and 80 years old with active COVID-19.

This rearrangement joins TRBV21-1 to TRBJ1-1; the D call TRBD1 from the table was never checked on the DNA. TRBV21-1 is a pseudogene locus. This CDR3 contains 15 residues. The CDR3 bases are TGTGCCAGCAGCAAAGCGCGACAGTGGGTCACTGAAGCTTTCTTT. The encoded protein is CASSKARQWVTEAFF.

CDR3 residues: CASSLVLATYYNEQFF. The DNA of the CDR3 is TGCGCCAGCAGCTTGGTCCTAGCGACCTACTACAATGAGCAGTTCTTC. V and J are TRBV5-1 and TRBJ2-1; D may be TRBD2 (6 bases). Germline CDR1 and CDR2: SGHRS and YFSETQ. V was trimmed by 0 bases and J by 3 bases, leaving 13 bases between them. The CDR3 covers 16 residues.

The genes are TRBV5-1 and TRBJ2-1; D might be TRBD2 (6 bases). Germline V lookup: CDR1 SGHRS, CDR2 YFSETQ. The germline V and J ends were trimmed by 5 bases and 5 bases, with 11 bases remaining between them. This CDR3 region has 13 residues. The chain's CDR3 is CASRTRDHNEQFF. In nucleotides, the CDR3 is TGCGCCAGCAGGACTAGGGACCACAATGAGCAGTTCTTC. Looking up the rest from reference TRBV5-1 and TRBJ2-1 gives the full variable domain: KAGVTQTPRYLIKTRGQQVTLSCSPISGHRSVSWYQQTPGQGLQFLFEYFSETQRNKGNFPGRFSGRQFSNSRSEMNVSTLELGDSALYLCASRTRDHNEQFFGPGTRLTVL.

The V gene is TRBV19, the J gene TRBJ2-5; 12 bases line up with TRBD2. This CDR3 is built from 16 residues. After removal of 2 bases from V and 5 bases from J, the junction contained 6 bases not matched to a gene. Germline V gene sequence: CDR1 LNHDA, CDR2 SQIVND (reference sequence). CDR3 region: CASSIPRTSGMETQYF. The CDR3 DNA sequence: TGTGCCAGTAGTATACCGCGGACTAGCGGGATGGAGACCCAGTACTTC.

This sequence joins TRBV6-2 or TRBV6-3 and TRBJ1-1; weak D call: TRBD1 (6 bases). The CDR3 contains 14 residues. CDR1 MNHEY and CDR2 SVGEGT come from the germline V gene. V lost 6 bases and J 4 bases, leaving 15 bases between the germline ends. The CDR3 region is CASSPPRGGTEAFF. The DNA for the CDR3 is TGTGCCAGCAGCCCCCCAAGGGGGGGCACTGAAGCTTTCTTT.

The chain links TRBV25-1 to TRBJ2-1; 10 bases align to TRBD1. Germline trimming cut 3 bases from V and 5 bases from J; bases unmatched to any gene: 4. CDR1 is MGHDK, CDR2 SYGVNS, per germline. The CDR3 has 15 amino acids. The CDR3 nucleotides read TGTGCCAGCAGTGAGGACAGGGGGTCCCACAATGAGCAGTTCTTC. Translation gives CASSEDRGSHNEQFF.

The chain joins TRBV5-6 to TRBJ1-1; D is ambiguous. V dropped 4 bases and J dropped 8 bases, with 12 bases sitting between them. CDR3 length equals 12 residues. The germline CDR1 and CDR2 sequences are SGHDT and YYEEEE. CDR3: CASSRGLGEAFF. The CDR3, as DNA: TGTGCCAGCAGCCGAGGGTTGGGGGAAGCTTTCTTT.

V usage is TRBV19 and J usage is TRBJ1-4; D is unclear. The CDR3 is made up of 14 amino acids. Germline V gene lookup returns CDR1 LNHDA and CDR2 SQIVND (reference sequence). Trimming cost V 1 base and J 10 bases, with 13 bases left between them. The CDR3 DNA reads TGTGCCAGTAGTATAGGGTCGGGGTCGGGAAAACTGTTTTTT. Protein product: CASSIGSGSGKLFF.